This TCR beta chain was identified during a study of blood T cell repertoires in COVID-19. Study details: There were acute and convalescent COVID-19 samples, and they came from the United States, Italy and Spain.

Profiling relied on immunoSEQ multiplex PCR, and the TCRdb table lists in-frame clones only, not all of them. The table has just over 300,000 clones, around 86% seen once. This CDR3 has 13 residues. In germline, CDR1 is MDHEN, CDR2 SYDVKM. Deletions cut 9 bases from V and 1 base from J, with 10 bases between. This receptor was taken from a man aged 25-40 years who had recovered from COVID-19. Sequences were obtained from PBMCs or T cells enriched from blood (not recorded which). The rearrangement uses TRBV28 and TRBJ2-4; TRBD1 is a possible D gene (6 bases). CDR3 DNA sequence: TGTGCCAGTATGGGGGCTGCCAAAAACATTCAGTACTTC. It translates to CASMGAAKNIQYF.